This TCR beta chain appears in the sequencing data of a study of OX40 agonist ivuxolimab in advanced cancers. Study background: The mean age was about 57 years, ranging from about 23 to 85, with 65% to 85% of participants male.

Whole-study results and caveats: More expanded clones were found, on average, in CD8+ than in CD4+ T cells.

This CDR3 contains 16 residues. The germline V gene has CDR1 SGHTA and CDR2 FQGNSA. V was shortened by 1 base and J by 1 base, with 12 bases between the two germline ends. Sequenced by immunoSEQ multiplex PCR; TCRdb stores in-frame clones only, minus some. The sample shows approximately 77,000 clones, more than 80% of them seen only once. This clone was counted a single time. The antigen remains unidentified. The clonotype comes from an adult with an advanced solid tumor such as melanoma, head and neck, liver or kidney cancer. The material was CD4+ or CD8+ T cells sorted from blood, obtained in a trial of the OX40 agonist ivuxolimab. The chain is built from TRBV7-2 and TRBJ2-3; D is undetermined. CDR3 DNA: TGTGCCAGCAGCTTAGGGGCCGGGTCCCGCACAGATACGCAGTATTTT. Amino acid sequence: CASSLGAGSRTDTQYF.